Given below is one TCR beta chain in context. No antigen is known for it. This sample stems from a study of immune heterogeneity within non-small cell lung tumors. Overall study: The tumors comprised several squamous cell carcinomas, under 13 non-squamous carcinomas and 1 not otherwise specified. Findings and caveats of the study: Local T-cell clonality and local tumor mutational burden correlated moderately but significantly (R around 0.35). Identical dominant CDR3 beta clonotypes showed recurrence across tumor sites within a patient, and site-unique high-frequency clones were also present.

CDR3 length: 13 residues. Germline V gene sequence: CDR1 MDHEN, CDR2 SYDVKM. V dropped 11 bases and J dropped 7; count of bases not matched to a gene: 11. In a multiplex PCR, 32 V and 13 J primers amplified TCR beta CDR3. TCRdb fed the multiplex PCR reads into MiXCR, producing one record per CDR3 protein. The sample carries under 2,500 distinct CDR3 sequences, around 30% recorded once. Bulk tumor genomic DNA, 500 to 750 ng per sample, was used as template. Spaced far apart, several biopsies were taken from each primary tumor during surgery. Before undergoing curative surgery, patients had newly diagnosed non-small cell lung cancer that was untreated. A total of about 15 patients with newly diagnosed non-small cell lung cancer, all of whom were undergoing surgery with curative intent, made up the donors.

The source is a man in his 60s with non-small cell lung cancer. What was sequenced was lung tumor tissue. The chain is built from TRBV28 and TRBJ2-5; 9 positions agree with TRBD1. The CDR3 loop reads CAAERTGVGTQYF. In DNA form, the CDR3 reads TGTGCCGCTGAGAGGACAGGGGTAGGGACCCAGTACTTC. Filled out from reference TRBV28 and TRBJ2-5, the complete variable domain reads DVKVTQSSRYLVKRTGEKVFLECVQDMDHENMFWYRQDPGLGLRLIYFSYDVKMKEKGDIPEGYSVSREKKERFSLILESASTNQTSMYLCAAERTGVGTQYFGPGTRLLVL.